The 8 T cell receptor beta chains listed next were all sequenced from one sample in a study of T cell clonality in common variable immunodeficiency. Produced via immunoSEQ multiplex PCR; TCRdb's table is partial and in-frame only. In total the sample includes more than 35,000 clones, none of them seen once. Sequences were obtained from peripheral blood mononuclear cells. The source of these receptors is a person aged 18 to 75 in good health.

Ten or more counts support this clone. With the read ending 3 residues before the CDR3 end, the germline J gene is used to fill in that end. The V gene is TRBV29-1, the J gene TRBJ1-5, with TRBD1 as a possible D gene (6 bases). The CDR3 is made up of 16 amino acids. Germline V gives CDR1 SQVTM, CDR2 ANQGSEA. V gave up 4 bases and J gave up 2 bases, with 18 bases separating them. CDR3 region: CSVVVGGSGGNQPQHF. The sequenced part of the CDR3 DNA is TGCAGCGTTGTGGTCGGGGGCAGCGGGGGCAATCAGCCC.

At least ten counts were recorded for this clone. The sequenced fragment ends 3 residues before the CDR3 boundary, so the rest is inferred from the germline J gene. This chain joins TRBV28 and TRBJ1-1, with 10 bases aligning to TRBD1. The CDR3 is 14 residues long. Germline lookup yields CDR1 MDHEN and CDR2 SYDVKM. With V trimmed by 6 bases and J by 7 bases, 8 bases remained unmatched. The sequenced part of the CDR3 DNA is TGTGCCAGCAGCCGTTCCGGACAGGGGGATGAA. It yields the protein CASSRSGQGDE. The full CDR3 is CASSRSGQGDEAFF.

This clone was seen repeatedly, ten times or more. The read gets to within 3 residues of the CDR3 end, and the germline J gene fills in the rest. This chain joins TRBV4-1 and TRBJ1-2; 9 bases line up with TRBD1. The CDR3 is made up of 15 amino acids. In germline, CDR1 is MGHRA, CDR2 YSYEKL. Germline trimming cut 2 bases from V and 6 bases from J; bases unmatched to any gene: 7. The CDR3 region is CASSQRGQGKNGYTF. The CDR3 bases that were read are TGCGCCAGCAGCCAACGGGGACAGGGAAAGAATGGC.

This clone was seen repeatedly, ten times or more. The read halts 3 residues ahead of the CDR3 end, with the missing end drawn from the germline J gene. V gene TRBV5-1 combines with J gene TRBJ2-3; D call uncertain. Germline CDR1 is SGHRS and CDR2 is YFSETQ. V was cut by 0 bases and J by 0 bases, with 11 bases left in between. The CDR3 runs to 16 residues. The CDR3 bases that were read are TGCGCCAGCAGCTTGGCCTGGCCTCCTAGCACAGATACG. Translating it yields CASSLAWPPSTDT. The CDR3 in its entirety is CASSLAWPPSTDTQYF.

In its sample, this clone was seen many times. The read terminates 3 residues before the CDR3 end, so the remaining end is supplied by the germline J gene. The chain carries TRBV2 and TRBJ2-7; possible D gene TRBD1, 5 bases. The germline V gene has CDR1 SNHLY and CDR2 FYNNEI. V shed 3 bases and J shed 3 bases, with 9 bases lying between them. The CDR3 has 13 amino acids. The CDR3 region is CASSDRGNYEQYF. CDR3 DNA, as far as it was read: TGTGCCAGCAGTGATAGGGGTAACTACGAG. Full variable domain (remainder filled in from reference TRBV2 and TRBJ2-7): EPEVTQTPSHQVTQMGQEVILRCVPISNHLYFYWYRQILGQKVEFLVSFYNNEISEKSEIFDDQFSVERPDGSNFTLKIRSTKLEDSAMYFCASSDRGNYEQYFGPGTRLTVT.

This clone came up many times. The CDR3 end is not reached by the read, which stops 3 residues before it; the germline J gene fills it in. The J gene is TRBJ2-5, the V gene TRBV20-1, with 8 nucleotides matching TRBD1. J lost 4 bases, V lost 2 bases, and 9 bases had no gene match. Germline V gives CDR1 DFQATT, CDR2 SNEGSKA (reference sequence). This CDR3 comprises 15 residues. The DNA read from the CDR3 is TGCAGTGCTAGAAAGGGGACAGGACGGGGAGAGACC. Translating it yields CSARKGTGRGET. The entire CDR3 reads CSARKGTGRGETQYF.

Many counts were recorded for this clone. The sequence runs out 3 residues before the end of the CDR3; the remainder is reconstructed from the germline J gene. The rearrangement links TRBV27 to TRBJ2-7, with D tentatively TRBD1 (6 bases). CDR1 and CDR2 (germline): MNHEY, SMNVEV (reference sequence). CDR3 length: 14 residues. Between the trimmed V and J ends, which lost 2 bases and 2 bases, there was a span of 10 bases. CDR3 amino acids: CASSLRAGAYEQYF. CDR3 DNA, as far as it was read: TGTGCCAGCAGTTTAAGGGCAGGGGCCTACGAG.

This clone was observed at least ten times. CDR3 loop: CASSQESRTGTGFYEQYF. Incomplete CDR3 DNA: TGCGCCAGCAGCCAAGAATCCCGGACCGGGACTGGTTTCTACGAG. The chain employs TRBV4-1 and TRBJ2-7; TRBD2 is a possible D gene (6 bases). The read ends 3 residues early relative to the CDR3; the germline J gene fills the gap. Germline CDR1 and CDR2: MGHRA and YSYEKL. The CDR3 is made up of 18 amino acids. V lost 0 bases and J 3 bases, leaving 21 bases between the germline ends.